Presented here are 14 T cell receptor beta chains from one specimen sequenced in a study of blood T cells in healthy people across ages. With a J-beta primer mix and a sample-barcoded 5' primer, a second PCR ran about 7 to 12 cycles. Each CDR3 protein gets one entry after TCRdb re-called the 5' RACE reads with MiXCR. The sample lists some 1.4 million distinct CDR3 sequences; roughly 40% were seen once. The material sequenced was blood. These receptors came from a woman aged 18-29 years in good health.

This clonotype was seen many times. The chain couples TRBV24-1 to TRBJ2-1; possible D gene TRBD1, 6 bases. The CDR3 consists of 13 residues. V was shortened by 3 bases and J by 7 bases, with 9 bases between the two germline ends. CDR1 is KGHDR and CDR2 is SFDVKD in the germline V gene. CDR3 nucleotide sequence: TGTGCCACCAGTGATCCCAGGGGAAATGAGCAGTTCTTC. Its translation: CATSDPRGNEQFF.

The gene calls are TRBV15 and TRBJ2-7; 9 bases map to TRBD1. The CDR3 runs to 15 residues. J lost 0 bases, V lost 5 bases, and 5 bases had no gene match. In germline, CDR1 is LNHNV, CDR2 YYDKDF (reference sequence). CDR3 protein: CATSGTGGVSYEQYF. In nucleotides, the CDR3 is TGTGCCACCAGCGGAACAGGGGGCGTCTCCTACGAGCAGTACTTC.

The V and J genes are TRBV14 and TRBJ1-4; no clear D. The CDR3 sequence is 12 residues long. V was clipped by 1 base and J by 13 bases, with 10 bases between them. CDR1 is SGHDN and CDR2 is FVKESK in the germline V gene. CDR3 sequence: CASSQGGLGLFF. The CDR3 region has the DNA TGTGCCAGCAGCCAAGGTGGCTTAGGACTGTTTTTT.

The sample holds many counts of this clonotype. The chain combines TRBV7-2 with TRBJ1-2; 7 bases map to TRBD1. CDR3 length: 13 residues. The germline V gene has CDR1 SGHTA and CDR2 FQGNSA. The V segment lost 5 bases and the J segment 6 bases; nucleotides outside the gene matches: 6. CDR3 sequence: CASSVTGDNGYTF. Here the CDR3 DNA reads TGTGCCAGCAGCGTTACAGGGGATAATGGCTACACCTTC.

This clonotype was observed at least ten times. This chain uses TRBV7-2 with TRBJ1-2; D not resolved. The CDR3 has 14 amino acids. Germline V CDR1 and CDR2: SGHTA, FQGNSA. V gave up 6 bases and J gave up 4 bases, with 15 bases separating them. In DNA, the CDR3 is TGTGCCAGCAGTCCCACCGGGGTTGGCTATGGCTACACCTTC. Translation gives CASSPTGVGYGYTF.

The chain joins TRBV7-2 to TRBJ2-4; no firm D call. This CDR3 is built from 11 residues. V gave up 4 bases and J gave up 13 bases, with 11 bases separating them. CDR1 is SGHTA and CDR2 is FQGNSA in the germline V gene. CDR3 nucleotides: TGTGCCAGCAGCTCAATTTTTGAGCAGTACTTC. Translation: CASSSIFEQYF.

The V call is TRBV25-1, the J call TRBJ1-1, with a possible D match to TRBD1 (5 bases). CDR1 is MGHDK and CDR2 is SYGVNS in the germline V gene. The CDR3 runs 13 residues. V was pared by 10 bases and J by 4 bases, with 16 bases between. For the CDR3, the DNA is TGTGCCACCTCGGGGGACGGGGGCACTGAAGCTTTCTTT. Amino acid sequence: CATSGDGGTEAFF.

V and J are TRBV6-5 and TRBJ2-7; weak D call: TRBD2 (7 bases). The CDR3 runs to 14 residues. The germline gives CDR1 MNHEY, CDR2 SVGAGI. Trimming removed 6 bases from V and 0 bases from J, with 12 bases in between. The CDR3 sequence is CASRGGGFSYEQYF. The CDR3 DNA is TGTGCCAGCAGGGGCGGGGGCTTCTCCTACGAGCAGTACTTC.

This clonotype was detected a few times. V and J are TRBV6-4 and TRBJ1-2, with no clear D. The CDR3 totals 12 residues. Looked up from germline, CDR1 is MRHNA and CDR2 is SNTAGT. V was pared by 2 bases and J by 9 bases, with 10 bases between. The CDR3, as DNA: TGTGCCAGCAGTGACAGGAGTAGCAGCTACACCTTC. Translation gives CASSDRSSSYTF.

This clonotype was seen only once. V usage is TRBV20-1 and J usage is TRBJ1-6; maybe TRBD1 (6 bases). V lost 4 bases and J 6 bases, leaving 19 bases between the germline ends. The CDR3 is made up of 16 amino acids. Germline V CDR1 and CDR2: DFQATT, SNEGSKA (reference sequence). This chain's CDR3 is CSAILGGGQVNSPLHF. CDR3 nucleotide sequence: TGCAGTGCTATCCTCGGAGGGGGGCAGGTTAATTCACCCCTCCACTTT.

This clonotype was seen a few times. The CDR3 loop reads CASSPGTSNGSPLHF. The CDR3 bases are TGTGCCAGCAGCCCCGGGACCTCCAATGGGTCACCCCTCCACTTT. The V gene is TRBV12-3 or TRBV12-4, the J gene TRBJ1-6; TRBD1 is a possible D gene (5 bases). The CDR3 runs to 15 residues. V was trimmed by 6 bases and J by 10 bases, leaving 19 bases between them.

The genes are TRBV27 and TRBJ2-5; D possibly corresponds to TRBD1 (5 bases). The CDR3 is made up of 13 amino acids. Looked up from germline, CDR1 is MNHEY and CDR2 is SMNVEV (reference sequence). V lost 5 bases and J 7 bases, leaving 14 bases between the germline ends. CDR3 amino acids: CASSPGQRGTQYF. The CDR3 region has the DNA TGTGCCAGCAGTCCAGGACAAAGGGGGACCCAGTACTTC.

This clonotype was counted a few times. V and J are TRBV20-1 and TRBJ2-7; D gene uncertain. This CDR3 spans 12 amino acids. V was trimmed by 6 bases and J by 0 bases, leaving 9 bases between them. Germline V gives CDR1 DFQATT, CDR2 SNEGSKA (reference sequence). The DNA of the CDR3 is TGCAGTGCCGGGTTGAGCTCCTACGAGCAGTACTTC. Translating it yields CSAGLSSYEQYF.

CDR3 sequence reads: CASSEGAGSTDTQYF. As DNA, the CDR3 is TGTGCCAGCAGTGAAGGGGCCGGTAGCACAGATACGCAGTATTTT. The chain joins TRBV6-1 to TRBJ2-3; D ambiguous. From germline, CDR1 is MNHNS and CDR2 SASEGT. This CDR3 spans 15 amino acids. The germline V and J ends were trimmed by 1 base and 0 bases, with 8 bases remaining between them.